These 26 T cell receptor beta chains share one sample of origin, sequenced in a study of cytomegalovirus exposure and HLA in healthy donors. The assay was immunoSEQ multiplex PCR, and TCRdb's table has in-frame clones only and misses some. In the table there are nearly 200,000 clones, around 83% of which are singletons. Sequenced input: PBMCs. The receptors come from a young woman in good health and CMV-seropositive.

The chain joins TRBV5-1 to TRBJ2-2, with TRBD2 matching over 11 bases. J lost 3 bases, V lost 7 bases, and 11 bases had no gene match. Germline values: CDR1 SGHRS, CDR2 YFSETQ. The CDR3 is made up of 17 amino acids. CDR3 region: CASQKIAGGPDTGELFF. The CDR3 bases are TGCGCCAGCCAGAAGATAGCGGGAGGGCCAGACACCGGGGAGCTGTTTTTT.

The chain's CDR3 is CASKRAGGSYEQYF. The CDR3 DNA follows: TGTGCCAGCAAGCGCGCAGGGGGGTCCTACGAGCAGTACTTC. J is TRBJ2-7 and V is TRBV6-5, with D possibly being TRBD1 (7 bases). The CDR3 sequence is 14 residues long. V was trimmed by 7 bases and J by 1 base, leaving 14 bases between them. Germline-derived CDR1 and CDR2 are MNHEY and SVGAGI.

The chain joins TRBV29-1 to TRBJ2-7; maybe TRBD1 (5 bases). The V end was cut by 3 bases, the J end by 2 bases, with 8 bases between. The germline gives CDR1 SQVTM, CDR2 ANQGSEA. The CDR3 runs to 12 residues. The CDR3 DNA follows: TGCAGCGTTGAGCAGGGTCCCTACGAGCAGTACTTC. It translates to CSVEQGPYEQYF.

V gene TRBV7-9 combines with J gene TRBJ1-1; tentatively, D is TRBD1 (6 bases). The CDR3 runs to 13 residues. V lost 6 bases to trimming and J lost 7 bases, with 15 bases between them. Germline CDR1 SEHNR, CDR2 FQNEAQ (reference sequence). CDR3 amino acids: CASRSAGQSEAFF. The CDR3 DNA follows: TGTGCCAGCAGGTCCGCAGGACAGAGTGAAGCTTTCTTT.

The genes are TRBV14 and TRBJ2-1, with D possibly matching TRBD1 (6 bases). The V and J ends lost 0 bases and 1 base respectively, with 7 bases between them. The V gene's germline CDR1 is SGHDN and CDR2 FVKESK. The CDR3 covers 15 residues. The CDR3, as DNA: TGTGCCAGCAGCCAAGAAGGACAGTCCTACAATGAGCAGTTCTTC. It specifies CASSQEGQSYNEQFF.

The chain employs TRBV6-5 and TRBJ2-1; 14 bases line up with TRBD2. CDR1 is MNHEY, CDR2 SVGAGI, per germline. The CDR3 sequence is 16 residues long. J was trimmed by 9 bases and V by 2 bases; bases with no gene match: 6. The CDR3 loop is CASSYRTSGRRPEQFF. The CDR3 nucleotides read TGTGCCAGCAGTTACCGGACTAGCGGGAGGAGACCTGAGCAGTTCTTC.

The V call is TRBV25-1, the J call TRBJ1-5; tentatively, D is TRBD1 (5 bases). V lost 4 bases and J 2 bases, leaving 6 bases between the germline ends. This CDR3 has 13 residues. CDR1 is MGHDK and CDR2 is SYGVNS in the germline V gene. CDR3 region: CASSAGGNQPQHF. The CDR3 DNA sequence: TGTGCCAGCAGTGCGGGGGGCAATCAGCCCCAGCATTTT.

The chain is built from TRBV27 and TRBJ1-4; D might be TRBD1 (6 bases). V lost 5 bases and J lost 3, with 22 bases in between. Germline CDR1 and CDR2: MNHEY and SMNVEV (reference sequence). The CDR3 spans 18 residues. CDR3 coding DNA: TGTGCCAGCAGTCGACGACCCACGAACAGGGCTTCTAATGAAAAACTGTTTTTT. As protein: CASSRRPTNRASNEKLFF.

As for this clone: At one boundary the junction diverges from the germline segment, which might be a read error. CDR3 in amino acids: CASIIKPGARARF. The CDR3 DNA reads TGTGCCAGCATAATAAAGCCGGGAGCGCGGGCCCGTTTT. The chain is built from TRBV6-6 and TRBJ1-5; D remains unclear. The germline V gene encodes CDR1 MNHNY and CDR2 SVGAGI (reference sequence). This CDR3 region has 13 residues.

The chain joins TRBV27 to TRBJ1-3; 10 positions match TRBD1. Germline V gene lookup returns CDR1 MNHEY and CDR2 SMNVEV (reference sequence). CDR3 length: 16 residues. V lost 5 bases and J lost 3; bases outside the gene matches: 7. The CDR3 DNA follows: TGTGCCAGCAGTACCTTGACAGGGGGCTTTGGAAACACCATATATTTT. Translating gives CASSTLTGGFGNTIYF.

V and J are TRBV5-1 and TRBJ2-1; a possible D gene is TRBD2 (6 bases). The CDR3 has 16 amino acids. Germline-derived CDR1 and CDR2 are SGHRS and YFSETQ. V lost 6 bases and J lost 2, with 18 bases in between. CDR3 protein: CASTRDAGGTYNEQFF. In nucleotides, the CDR3 is TGCGCCAGCACCCGGGACGCCGGGGGTACCTACAATGAGCAGTTCTTC.

Turning to this clone: Distinct nucleotide sequences in the sample also encode this CDR3. This chain connects TRBV18 to TRBJ2-7; TRBD2 might be the D (5 bases). CDR3 length: 14 amino acids. The germline V gene has CDR1 KGHSH and CDR2 LQKENI. The ends were cut back, 3 bases at V and 0 bases at J, with 9 bases in the middle. DNA for the CDR3: TGTGCCAGCTCACCCAGCGGAAGCTCCTACGAGCAGTACTTC. Its translation: CASSPSGSSYEQYF.

The V gene is TRBV6-5, the J gene TRBJ2-3; the match to TRBD2 covers 9 bases. CDR3 length equals 14 residues. V gave up 1 base and J gave up 11 bases; unmatched junction bases: 7. CDR1 MNHEY and CDR2 SVGAGI come from the germline V gene. The CDR3 protein is CASSYYARAGGQYF. CDR3 coding DNA: TGTGCCAGCAGTTACTATGCTCGAGCGGGAGGGCAGTATTTT.

The genes are TRBV5-4 and TRBJ1-5; 8 bases fit TRBD1. Per the germline V gene, CDR1 is SGHNT and CDR2 is YYREEE (reference sequence). The J segment lost 8 bases and the V segment lost 2 bases, leaving 6 bases of the junction unmatched. The CDR3 runs 14 residues. CDR3: CASSLDRGLEPQHF. Written as DNA, the CDR3 is TGTGCCAGCAGCTTAGACAGGGGTTTGGAGCCCCAGCATTTT.

The gene calls are TRBV5-8 and TRBJ1-1; D perhaps matches TRBD1 (5 bases). V was trimmed by 1 base and J by 1 base, leaving 11 bases between them. CDR3 length equals 15 residues. The germline V gene has CDR1 SGHTS and CDR2 YDEGEE. CDR3 DNA sequence: TGTGCCAGCAGCTTGCGCGACAGACGGAACACTGAAGCTTTCTTT. Residues: CASSLRDRRNTEAFF. Complete variable domain (other parts from reference TRBV5-8 and TRBJ1-1): EAGVTQSPTHLIKTRGQQATLRCSPISGHTSVYWYQQALGLGLQFLLWYDEGEERNRGNFPPRFSGRQFPNYSSELNVNALELEDSALYLCASSLRDRRNTEAFFGQGTRLTVV.

The count of this clone is one. The CDR3 loop reads CASSPSVTGGTEAFF. The DNA of the CDR3 is TGTGCCAGCTCTCCCTCTGTTACAGGGGGCACTGAAGCTTTCTTT. The chain couples TRBV18 to TRBJ1-1, with TRBD1 identical over 8 bases. CDR3 length equals 15 residues. Germline CDR1 and CDR2: KGHSH and LQKENI. J lost 4 bases, V lost 6 bases, and 10 bases had no gene match.

The count of this clone is one. This rearrangement joins TRBV6-6 to TRBJ1-2; TRBD1 agrees at 9 bases. Trimming at V came to 6 bases and at J to 7 bases, leaving 12 bases not matched to a gene. This CDR3 has 15 residues. Germline V gene lookup returns CDR1 MNHNY and CDR2 SVGAGI (reference sequence). CDR3 sequence: CASSPQGATSIGYTF. DNA for the CDR3: TGTGCCAGCAGCCCACAGGGGGCGACGTCAATTGGCTACACCTTC.

The chain combines TRBV5-4 with TRBJ2-6; tentative D call: TRBD1 (6 bases). The CDR3 extends over 18 amino acids. V lost 4 bases, J lost 0 bases, and 17 bases lay in between. In germline, CDR1 is SGHNT, CDR2 YYREEE (reference sequence). The CDR3 protein is CASSPPGHFTSGANVLTF. CDR3 coding DNA: TGTGCCAGCAGCCCCCCGGGACACTTTACCTCTGGGGCCAACGTCCTGACTTTC.

The chain employs TRBV4-2 and TRBJ2-7, with 10 bases fitting TRBD2. The length of the CDR3 is 14 residues. V dropped 4 bases and J dropped 7; count of bases not matched to a gene: 7. Germline lookup yields CDR1 LGHNA and CDR2 YNFKEQ. Here the CDR3 reads CASSRPELAGEQYF. For the CDR3, the DNA is TGTGCCAGCAGCCGACCCGAACTAGCGGGAGAGCAGTACTTC.

This chain links TRBV6-1 with TRBJ2-1; 9 nucleotides align to TRBD2. CDR3 length equals 16 residues. CDR1 MNHNS and CDR2 SASEGT come from the germline V gene. The V segment lost 4 bases and the J segment 1 base; nucleotides outside the gene matches: 5. The CDR3 DNA is TGTGCCAGCAGTGTTTTTAGCGGGAGTTCCTACAATGAGCAGTTCTTC. This sequence encodes CASSVFSGSSYNEQFF.

The chain links TRBV11-2 to TRBJ1-2, with 7 bases that match TRBD1. This CDR3 contains 16 residues. The trim removed 5 bases at V and 2 bases at J, leaving 11 bases unmatched. In germline, CDR1 is SGHAT, CDR2 FQNNGV. This CDR3 reads CASSILPGQTNYGYTF. The CDR3 nucleotides are TGTGCCAGCAGCATACTCCCGGGACAGACAAACTATGGCTACACCTTC.

This clone was recorded once. The chain combines TRBV25-1 with TRBJ2-7, with D maybe TRBD1 (8 bases). The V gene lost 8 bases and the J gene lost 2 bases, with 16 bases spanning the gap. Germline lookup yields CDR1 MGHDK and CDR2 SYGVNS. This CDR3 has 14 residues. The chain's CDR3 is CASGGGQDAYEQYF. For the CDR3, the DNA is TGTGCCAGCGGGGGGGGACAGGACGCCTACGAGCAGTACTTC.

The chain joins TRBV19 to TRBJ1-1; 9 bases are a match to TRBD1. Germline CDR1 is LNHDA and CDR2 is SQIVND (reference sequence). This CDR3 region has 14 residues. V was clipped by 3 bases and J by 6 bases; unmatched bases: 5. CDR3 in DNA: TGTGCCAGTAGTATCTGGGACAGGGCCCCTGAAGCTTTCTTT. Amino acids: CASSIWDRAPEAFF.

V is TRBV27 and J is TRBJ2-1; 11 bases align to TRBD1. Per germline, CDR1 MNHEY and CDR2 SMNVEV (reference sequence). Losses at the gene ends were 7 bases for V and 7 bases for J; bases not matched to a gene: 6. The CDR3 runs 14 residues. CDR3 in amino acids: CASMGTGGRNEQFF. As DNA, the CDR3 is TGTGCCAGCATGGGGACAGGGGGTCGGAATGAGCAGTTCTTC.

This chain joins TRBV15 and TRBJ1-5; D is uncertain. V lost 0 bases and J lost 5, with 11 bases in between. The germline V gene encodes CDR1 LNHNV and CDR2 YYDKDF (reference sequence). The CDR3 sequence is 15 residues long. DNA for the CDR3: TGTGCCACCAGCAGAGATTTGACACCGGATCAGCCCCAGCATTTT. It is translated as CATSRDLTPDQPQHF.

Here the CDR3 reads CASRPGYSNQPQHF. The CDR3 region has the DNA TGTGCCAGCAGACCAGGGTATAGCAATCAGCCCCAGCATTTT. The V gene is TRBV6-5, the J gene TRBJ1-5; the D gene is possibly TRBD1 (5 bases). The CDR3 covers 14 residues. Germline V gives CDR1 MNHEY, CDR2 SVGAGI. V shed 6 bases and J shed 0 bases, with 9 bases lying between them.